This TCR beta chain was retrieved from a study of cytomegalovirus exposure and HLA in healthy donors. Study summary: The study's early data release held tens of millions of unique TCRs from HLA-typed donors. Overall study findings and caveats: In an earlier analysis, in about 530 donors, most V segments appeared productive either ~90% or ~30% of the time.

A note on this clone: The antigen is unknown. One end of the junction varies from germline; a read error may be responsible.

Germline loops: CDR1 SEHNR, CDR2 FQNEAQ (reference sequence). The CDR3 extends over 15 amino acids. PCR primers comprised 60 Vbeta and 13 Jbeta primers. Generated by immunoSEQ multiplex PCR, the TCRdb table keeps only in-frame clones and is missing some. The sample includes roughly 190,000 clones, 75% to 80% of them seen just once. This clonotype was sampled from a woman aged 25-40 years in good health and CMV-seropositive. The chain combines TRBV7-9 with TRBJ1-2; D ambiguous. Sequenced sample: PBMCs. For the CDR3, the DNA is TGTTCCAGCAGCTTAGATGTAGACAACCGCTATGGCTACACCTTC. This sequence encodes CSSSLDVDNRYGYTF. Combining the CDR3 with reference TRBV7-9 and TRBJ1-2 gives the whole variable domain DTGVSQNPRHKITKRGQNVTFRCDPISEHNRLYWYRQTLGQGPEFLTYFQNEAQLEKSRLLSDRFSAERPKGSFSTLEIQRTEQGDSAMYLCSSSLDVDNRYGYTFGSGTRLTVV.